These 28 T cell receptor beta chains share one sample of origin, sequenced in a study of siplizumab effects on memory and regulatory T cells. Profiling relied on immunoSEQ multiplex PCR, and the TCRdb table lists in-frame clones only, not all of them. This table has fewer than 130,000 clones, just under 95% appearing once. Sequencing input: CD4+ T cells sorted from blood. These receptors were collected from a human donor in good health.

V gene TRBV6-5 combines with J gene TRBJ2-1; 7 nucleotides match TRBD2. V lost 2 bases and J lost 7; bases outside the gene matches: 5. From germline, CDR1 is MNHEY and CDR2 SVGAGI. The CDR3 runs 14 residues. The CDR3, as DNA: TGTGCCAGCAGTTACCAAGCGGGGCGGAATGAGCAGTTCTTC. Protein sequence: CASSYQAGRNEQFF.

The rearrangement joins TRBV2 to TRBJ2-3; D may be TRBD1 (8 bases). Trimming took 6 bases from V and 11 from J, leaving 21 bases between them. Germline V gene lookup returns CDR1 SNHLY and CDR2 FYNNEI. The CDR3 runs 14 residues. The DNA for the CDR3 is TGTGCCAGCAGAGGAGACAGGGGAGGGTGGGAGCAGTATTTT. Translating it yields CASRGDRGGWEQYF.

The gene calls are TRBV6-5 and TRBJ1-5; 7 nucleotides agree with TRBD1. Trimming at V came to 10 bases and at J to 10 bases, leaving 13 bases not matched to a gene. The CDR3 has 13 residues. CDR1 MNHEY and CDR2 SVGAGI come from the germline V gene. In DNA form, the CDR3 reads TGTGCCACCCACGAGGGGGCATTTCGTCCCCAGCATTTT. Protein product: CATHEGAFRPQHF.

The genes are TRBV10-1 and TRBJ2-1; 7 bases line up with TRBD1. V trimming: 3 bases; J trimming: 9 bases; junction bases outside the gene matches: 2. Germline CDR1 is WNHNN and CDR2 is SYGVQD (reference sequence). The CDR3 spans 12 residues. The CDR3 reads CASSDPGGEQFF. The CDR3, as DNA: TGCGCCAGCAGTGACCCAGGGGGTGAGCAGTTCTTC.

The genes are TRBV25-1 and TRBJ1-1, with D perhaps TRBD1 (5 bases). V was pared by 6 bases and J by 0 bases, with 11 bases between. CDR1 and CDR2 from the germline V gene are MGHDK and SYGVNS. This CDR3 has 14 amino acids. The CDR3 here is CASRTPRVNTEAFF. The CDR3 nucleotides read TGTGCCAGCAGGACCCCCAGGGTGAACACTGAAGCTTTCTTT.

This chain connects TRBV11-2 to TRBJ2-1; no clear D. Germline CDR1 is SGHAT and CDR2 is FQNNGV. The CDR3 extends over 13 amino acids. V lost 1 base to trimming and J lost 9 bases, with 10 bases between them. This CDR3 is CASSLASAGEQFF. The CDR3 DNA reads TGTGCCAGCAGCTTAGCTTCGGCCGGTGAGCAGTTCTTC.

As for this clone: This sample includes further DNA sequences coding for the same CDR3. V gene TRBV16 combines with J gene TRBJ1-1; D is uncertain. The CDR3 runs 14 residues. CDR1 and CDR2 from the germline V gene are KGHSY and FQNENV. Trimming took 2 bases from V and 0 from J, leaving 7 bases between them. CDR3 sequence (DNA): TGTGCCAGCAGCCAAGCGGGCATGAACACTGAAGCTTTCTTT. This codes for CASSQAGMNTEAFF.

In regard to this clone: At one of its ends the junction is not consistent with the germline gene, which may arise from a read error. This chain links TRBV9 with TRBJ2-5; maybe TRBD1 (6 bases). Germline lookup yields CDR1 SGDLS and CDR2 YYNGEE. This CDR3 is 15 amino acids long. The CDR3 sequence is CASSVFGGNQETQYF. The CDR3 DNA reads as TGTGCCAGCAGCGTTTTTGGGGGCAACCAGGAGACCCAGTACTTC.

V and J are TRBV6-5 and TRBJ1-2, with 7 bases aligning to TRBD1. With V trimmed by 7 bases and J by 8 bases, 13 bases remained unmatched. The CDR3 is 14 amino acids. Per the germline V gene, CDR1 is MNHEY and CDR2 is SVGAGI. CDR3 bases: TGTGCCAGCACCGGAGGGGGGACAGCCCGCGGCTACACCTTC. Its translation is CASTGGGTARGYTF.

V and J are TRBV5-4 and TRBJ2-5; D remains ambiguous. There are 15 residues in the CDR3. Per the germline V gene, CDR1 is SGHNT and CDR2 is YYREEE (reference sequence). The V end was cut by 2 bases, the J end by 3 bases, with 14 bases between. The CDR3 loop is CASSLEMRQEETQYF. The CDR3 coding sequence is TGTGCCAGCAGCTTAGAAATGAGACAAGAAGAGACCCAGTACTTC.

The rearrangement uses TRBV5-1 and TRBJ2-1, with D perhaps matching TRBD1 or TRBD2 (5 bases each). Trimming shortened V by 6 bases and J by 10 bases, and 20 bases separated the two germline ends. The CDR3 runs 14 residues. Germline assignment: CDR1 SGHRS and CDR2 YFSETQ. The CDR3: CASIFGTGLKEQFF. Written as DNA, the CDR3 is TGCGCCAGCATATTTGGGACCGGCCTTAAGGAGCAGTTCTTC.

The J gene is TRBJ2-1, the V gene TRBV9; D unresolved. V lost 0 bases, J lost 0 bases, and 7 bases lay in between. Germline V gene sequence: CDR1 SGDLS, CDR2 YYNGEE. There are 15 residues in the CDR3. DNA for the CDR3: TGTGCCAGCAGCGTAGAGGCCCCCTCCTACAATGAGCAGTTCTTC. Translated, it gives CASSVEAPSYNEQFF.

The chain carries TRBV9 and TRBJ2-3; 12 bases agree with TRBD2. CDR1 and CDR2 from the germline V gene are SGDLS and YYNGEE. The CDR3 is made up of 14 amino acids. With V trimmed by 3 bases and J by 5 bases, 1 base remained unmatched. DNA of the CDR3: TGTGCCAGCAGCGCTAGCGGGGGGGTAGATACGCAGTATTTT. Its translation is CASSASGGVDTQYF.

The chain carries TRBV7-3 and TRBJ1-1, with 7 positions matching TRBD1. The CDR3 has 13 residues. Germline V CDR1 and CDR2: SGHTA, FQGTGA. J was trimmed by 5 bases and V by 3 bases; bases with no gene match: 3. The CDR3 is CASSLGTATEAFF. In DNA form, the CDR3 reads TGTGCCAGCAGCTTGGGGACAGCTACTGAAGCTTTCTTT.

The chain couples TRBV27 to TRBJ1-2, with TRBD1 as a possible D gene (5 bases). Trimming removed 7 bases at V and 3 bases at J, with 18 bases between. Per the germline V gene, CDR1 is MNHEY and CDR2 is SMNVEV (reference sequence). This CDR3 is built from 15 residues. The CDR3 DNA reads as TGTGCCAGCAAAGTCTACGCCGGGACTGACTATGGCTACACCTTC. It specifies CASKVYAGTDYGYTF.

This clone is a singleton in its sample. The chain joins TRBV5-6 to TRBJ2-1, with 11 bases matching TRBD2. The CDR3 runs to 14 residues. The J segment lost 8 bases and the V segment lost 3 bases, leaving 4 bases of the junction unmatched. Germline CDR1 and CDR2: SGHDT and YYEEEE. In nucleotides, the CDR3 is TGTGCCAGCAGCTCTAGCGGGGGGTCCGATGAGCAGTTCTTC. Translated: CASSSSGGSDEQFF.

The V gene is TRBV5-6, the J gene TRBJ2-7; TRBD2 matches 9 bases. Trimming took 2 bases from V and 6 from J; bases not matched to a gene: 6. CDR1 is SGHDT, CDR2 YYEEEE, per germline. The CDR3 has 14 residues. CDR3 nucleotide sequence: TGTGCCAGCAGCTTTGGCCTAGCGGGGCGCGAGCAGTACTTC. As protein: CASSFGLAGREQYF.

This clone has just one count. V gene TRBV6-5 combines with J gene TRBJ1-2, with TRBD1 matching 9 bases. Germline lookup yields CDR1 MNHEY and CDR2 SVGAGI. Germline trimming cut 5 bases from V and 5 bases from J; bases unmatched to any gene: 6. This CDR3 has 14 residues. CDR3 sequence: CASSPDRGRYGYTF. The CDR3 DNA reads TGTGCCAGCAGTCCGGACAGGGGAAGGTATGGCTACACCTTC.

The chain couples TRBV2 to TRBJ2-3; D unclear. CDR1 is SNHLY, CDR2 FYNNEI, per germline. The CDR3 extends over 17 amino acids. V was shortened by 0 bases and J by 1 base, with 14 bases between the two germline ends. In nucleotides, the CDR3 is TGTGCCAGCAGTGAAGCGCTTCTAGTGGGCCGCACAGATACGCAGTATTTT. Translation: CASSEALLVGRTDTQYF. Variable domain in full (rest from reference TRBV2 and TRBJ2-3): EPEVTQTPSHQVTQMGQEVILRCVPISNHLYFYWYRQILGQKVEFLVSFYNNEISEKSEIFDDQFSVERPDGSNFTLKIRSTKLEDSAMYFCASSEALLVGRTDTQYFGPGTRLTVL.

The rearrangement uses TRBV10-2 and TRBJ2-1; 8 bases are shared with TRBD2. This CDR3 has 14 amino acids. With 8 bases clipped from V and 9 bases from J, the junction kept 12 bases outside the gene matches. The germline V gene encodes CDR1 WSHSY and CDR2 SAAADI. The chain's CDR3 is CASAGSGASLEQFF. The CDR3 DNA follows: TGCGCCAGCGCGGGTAGCGGGGCTAGTCTTGAGCAGTTCTTC.

V usage is TRBV11-2 and J usage is TRBJ1-4; the D gene is possibly TRBD1 (5 bases). This CDR3 has 15 residues. The V end lost 5 bases, the J end lost 6 bases, and 16 bases lay between the germline ends. The germline CDR1 and CDR2 sequences are SGHAT and FQNNGV. The CDR3 loop is CASSRSRVGDEKLFF. As DNA, the CDR3 is TGTGCCAGCAGCCGATCGAGGGTGGGGGATGAAAAACTGTTTTTT.

The CDR3 nucleotides are TGTGCCAGCTCACCAATGGGTCAGCTAGCCAAAAACATTCAGTACTTC. This sequence encodes CASSPMGQLAKNIQYF. The chain uses TRBV18 and TRBJ2-4; D is ambiguous. Germline V lookup: CDR1 KGHSH, CDR2 LQKENI. With 2 bases removed from V and 0 bases from J, the gap between germline ends came to 11 bases. CDR3 length equals 16 residues.

The chain employs TRBV27 and TRBJ2-3; weak D call: TRBD2 (7 bases). V was clipped by 7 bases and J by 5 bases, with 19 bases between them. This CDR3 contains 15 residues. Germline V gene sequence: CDR1 MNHEY, CDR2 SMNVEV (reference sequence). Here the CDR3 reads CASTPVGGPKDTQYF. The CDR3 DNA reads as TGTGCCAGCACTCCGGTGGGGGGGCCGAAAGATACGCAGTATTTT.

The chain combines TRBV27 with TRBJ1-2, with a weak D call TRBD1 (5 bases). CDR3 size: 13 residues. The V and J ends lost 2 bases and 8 bases respectively, with 12 bases between them. CDR1 is MNHEY, CDR2 SMNVEV, per germline (reference sequence). CDR3 DNA sequence: TGTGCCAGCAGTTTAGCGGGGCTCGGGGGCTACACCTTC. It encodes CASSLAGLGGYTF.

The gene calls are TRBV15 and TRBJ2-5; D is unresolved. V was trimmed by 6 bases and J by 2 bases, leaving 13 bases between them. Germline V gene lookup returns CDR1 LNHNV and CDR2 YYDKDF (reference sequence). This CDR3 spans 14 amino acids. CDR3 sequence: CATRGHPEQETQYF. For the CDR3, the DNA is TGTGCCACCAGAGGGCATCCGGAACAAGAGACCCAGTACTTC.

The genes are TRBV30 and TRBJ2-6; 7 bases match TRBD1. J was trimmed by 2 bases and V by 5 bases; bases with no gene match: 9. This CDR3 has 16 amino acids. Per the germline V gene, CDR1 is GTSNPN and CDR2 is SVGIG (reference sequence). CDR3 sequence: CAWGAGTDAGANVLTF. CDR3 nucleotide sequence: TGTGCCTGGGGTGCCGGGACAGACGCTGGGGCCAACGTCCTGACTTTC.

There are a few counts of this clone. This chain connects TRBV10-3 to TRBJ1-1, with 10 bases that match TRBD1. This CDR3 is 15 amino acids long. V gave up 3 bases and J gave up 4 bases; unmatched junction bases: 5. Germline V gene data show CDR1 as ENHRY and CDR2 as SYGVKD. DNA of the CDR3: TGTGCCATCAGTGAAGGGACAGGGGCTGCCACTGAAGCTTTCTTT. It specifies CAISEGTGAATEAFF.

This clone was detected only once. The chain combines TRBV7-9 with TRBJ2-1; 12 bases match TRBD2. This CDR3 has 16 amino acids. V shed 4 bases and J 9 bases; nucleotides not matched to a gene: 10. Per germline, CDR1 SEHNR and CDR2 FQNEAQ (reference sequence). CDR3 sequence: CASSSRLAGGPGEQFF. In nucleotides, the CDR3 is TGTGCCAGCAGCTCCCGCCTAGCGGGAGGGCCCGGTGAGCAGTTCTTC.